This TCR beta chain emerged from a study of shared clonotypes between healthy human individuals. Notes on the study in general: The researchers took only blood, and tissue repertoires probably look different. A handful of donors had approximately 4.6% of their naive CD4 clonotypes in common.

In the case of this clone: No antigen is known for it.

CD8 cells classed as naive were CD45RO-negative and positively selected for CCR7, excluding terminally differentiated effector memory CD45RA+ cells. The donors were all Caucasian adults (living in Nashville, Tennessee). Measured with immunoSEQ multiplex PCR; TCRdb has only the in-frame clones, and not every one. The sample lists about 590,000 clones, roughly 95% occurring once. The sample was naive CD8+ T cells sorted from blood. The TCR originated in a woman aged 25 to 39 in good health.

The CDR3 DNA sequence: TGTGCCAGCAGTTTAGTAACTAGCGGGAGGGGCGAGCAGTACTTC. Its translation: CASSLVTSGRGEQYF. The chain joins TRBV27 to TRBJ2-7; 13 bases align to TRBD2. Germline loops: CDR1 MNHEY, CDR2 SMNVEV (reference sequence). V shed 2 bases and J 6 bases; nucleotides not matched to a gene: 4. The CDR3 contains 15 residues.